This passage covers 26 T cell receptor beta chains from one sample sequenced in a study of blood T cell repertoires in COVID-19. Some clones are missing from TCRdb's copy, which holds only in-frame ones; the method was immunoSEQ multiplex PCR. The sample carries over 70,000 clones, roughly 80% recorded once. Sequenced material: peripheral blood. All receptors derive from a man between 65 and 85 years old who had recovered from COVID-19.

This sequence joins TRBV6-5 and TRBJ2-5, with TRBD1 matching over 7 bases. Germline V CDR1 and CDR2: MNHEY, SVGAGI. Trimming took 5 bases from V and 2 from J; bases not matched to a gene: 8. This CDR3 has 15 amino acids. The CDR3 coding sequence is TGTGCCAGCAGTAATCACCCGGGACAGCAAGAGACCCAGTACTTC. The encoded protein is CASSNHPGQQETQYF.

This clone was seen more than once but under ten times. The rearrangement uses TRBV4-3 and TRBJ2-2; no firm D call. CDR1 and CDR2 (germline): LGHNA, YSLEER. The CDR3 runs to 19 residues. V was shortened by 0 bases and J by 4 bases, with 21 bases between the two germline ends. The CDR3 reads CASSQDSSQDFLTTGELFF. Written as DNA, the CDR3 is TGCGCCAGCAGCCAAGATAGCTCCCAAGACTTCCTAACCACCGGGGAGCTGTTTTTT.

The chain uses TRBV6-1 and TRBJ1-3; D gene uncertain. With 1 base removed from V and 7 bases from J, the gap between germline ends came to 11 bases. CDR3 length: 14 residues. Germline V lookup: CDR1 MNHNS, CDR2 SASEGT. CDR3 bases: TGTGCCAGCAGTGAAGGAGGATCCGGGAACACCATATATTTT. It encodes CASSEGGSGNTIYF.

With respect to this clone: This specimen includes other DNA sequences encoding the same CDR3. The genes are TRBV10-3 and TRBJ2-7; tentatively, D is TRBD1 (6 bases). V gave up 8 bases and J gave up 5 bases, with 25 bases separating them. The CDR3 length is 16 residues. Germline CDR1 is ENHRY and CDR2 is SYGVKD. The CDR3 here is CAIGFGGGSFRDEQYF. The CDR3 DNA reads as TGTGCCATCGGGTTTGGGGGCGGTAGTTTTAGGGACGAGCAGTACTTC.

This chain links TRBV28 with TRBJ2-1, with D possibly matching TRBD2 (5 bases). The CDR3 extends over 11 amino acids. V gave up 4 bases and J gave up 14 bases, with 12 bases separating them. Germline CDR1 MDHEN, CDR2 SYDVKM. In nucleotides, the CDR3 is TGTGCCAGCAGTTCACCTCCGGAGGAGTTCTTC. It translates to CASSSPPEEFF.

Only one count was recorded for this clone. V and J are TRBV5-5 and TRBJ2-6, with 7 bases fitting TRBD2. This CDR3 has 17 amino acids. Germline V gene data show CDR1 as SGHKS and CDR2 as YYEKEE (reference sequence). V gave up 5 bases and J gave up 2 bases; unmatched junction bases: 10. CDR3 nucleotides: TGTGCCAGCAGTCCGATATTAGGACTAGCTGGGGCCAACGTCCTGACTTTC. Amino acids: CASSPILGLAGANVLTF.

The V gene is TRBV7-9, the J gene TRBJ2-1, with 10 bases lining up with TRBD2. Trimming removed 3 bases from V and 2 bases from J; junction bases left unmatched: 1. Germline V lookup: CDR1 SEHNR, CDR2 FQNEAQ (reference sequence). CDR3 size: 15 residues. The DNA for the CDR3 is TGTGCCAGCAGCTTCCTAGCGGGAGCCTACAATGAGCAGTTCTTC. This gives the protein CASSFLAGAYNEQFF.

CDR3 in amino acids: CASSASPGQANEKLFF. CDR3 coding DNA: TGTGCCAGCAGCGCTTCACCGGGACAGGCTAATGAAAAACTGTTTTTT. The rearrangement joins TRBV9 to TRBJ1-4; 8 bases are shared with TRBD1. V trimming: 3 bases; J trimming: 3 bases; junction bases outside the gene matches: 7. The CDR3 consists of 16 residues. The V gene's germline CDR1 is SGDLS and CDR2 YYNGEE.

CDR3 DNA: TGCGCCAGCAGCCCCCAGATATCTAACTATGGCTACACCTTC. This encodes CASSPQISNYGYTF. The chain is built from TRBV4-3 and TRBJ1-2; D not certain. In germline, CDR1 is LGHNA, CDR2 YSLEER. Trimming left V 4 bases short and J 0 bases short, with 9 bases between. The CDR3 extends over 14 amino acids.

The rearrangement joins TRBV11-3 to TRBJ2-7; 10 nucleotides agree with TRBD2. V lost 5 bases to trimming and J lost 0 bases; unmatched junction nucleotides: 1. The CDR3 contains 14 residues. Germline CDR1 SGHNT, CDR2 YENEEA. The chain's CDR3 is CASSLAGDSYEQYF. The CDR3 DNA sequence: TGTGCCAGCAGCCTAGCGGGGGACTCCTACGAGCAGTACTTC. Together with reference TRBV11-3 and TRBJ2-7, the CDR3 gives the full variable domain: EAGVVQSPRYKIIEKKQPVAFWCNPISGHNTLYWYLQNLGQGPELLIRYENEEAVDDSQLPKDRFSAERLKGVDSTLKIQPAELGDSAVYLCASSLAGDSYEQYFGPGTRLTVT.

The chain joins TRBV5-4 to TRBJ2-3, with D possibly being TRBD2 (5 bases). V lost 4 bases, J lost 6 bases, and 18 bases lay in between. CDR1 and CDR2 from the germline V gene are SGHNT and YYREEE (reference sequence). This CDR3 is 15 amino acids long. DNA for the CDR3: TGTGCCAGCAGCCTAGGGAGTCCCTCGGCGGATACGCAGTATTTT. Amino acids: CASSLGSPSADTQYF.

The V gene is TRBV5-5, the J gene TRBJ1-6; the match to TRBD1 covers 8 bases. V dropped 4 bases and J dropped 10; count of bases not matched to a gene: 16. The CDR3 runs 17 residues. Germline V gene lookup returns CDR1 SGHKS and CDR2 YYEKEE (reference sequence). The CDR3: CASSRRQGANPISPLHF. In nucleotides, the CDR3 is TGTGCCAGCAGCCGGAGGCAGGGGGCGAACCCAATCTCACCCCTCCACTTT.

The chain has TRBV5-1 and TRBJ2-3; D might be TRBD2 (5 bases). V was cut by 0 bases and J by 0 bases, with 8 bases left in between. CDR1 and CDR2 from the germline V gene are SGHRS and YFSETQ. CDR3 size: 15 residues. CDR3 nucleotides: TGCGCCAGCAGCTTGGGAGGGCCTAGCACAGATACGCAGTATTTT. Translating it yields CASSLGGPSTDTQYF.

The table lists this clone with a count of one. The CDR3 DNA sequence: TGCGCCAGCAGCCTTCGAGACTTACAGGGCTACGAGCAGTACTTC. Translating it yields CASSLRDLQGYEQYF. The rearrangement links TRBV4-1 to TRBJ2-7; D is possibly TRBD1 (6 bases). V lost 4 bases and J 3 bases, leaving 16 bases between the germline ends. Germline assignment: CDR1 MGHRA and CDR2 YSYEKL. The CDR3 is 15 residues long.

The V gene is TRBV11-3, the J gene TRBJ2-2; maybe TRBD2 (5 bases). CDR3 length: 16 residues. Germline values: CDR1 SGHNT, CDR2 YENEEA. V lost 4 bases and J 6 bases, leaving 18 bases between the germline ends. The CDR3 reads CASSSRTSFIAGELFF. In DNA form, the CDR3 reads TGTGCCAGCAGCTCCCGAACTAGTTTCATCGCCGGGGAGCTGTTTTTT. Full variable domain (missing parts from reference TRBV11-3 and TRBJ2-2): EAGVVQSPRYKIIEKKQPVAFWCNPISGHNTLYWYLQNLGQGPELLIRYENEEAVDDSQLPKDRFSAERLKGVDSTLKIQPAELGDSAVYLCASSSRTSFIAGELFFGEGSRLTVL.

This chain joins TRBV27 and TRBJ1-5, with D possibly matching TRBD1 (6 bases). The V end was cut by 7 bases, the J end by 3 bases, with 16 bases between. This CDR3 is 15 amino acids long. From germline, CDR1 is MNHEY and CDR2 SMNVEV (reference sequence). The CDR3 DNA sequence: TGTGCCAGCAAAATCTCGGACAGACTCAATCAGCCCCAGCATTTT. Its translation: CASKISDRLNQPQHF.

The genes are TRBV4-2 and TRBJ1-6; 8 nucleotides align to TRBD1. Trimming cost V 2 bases and J 7 bases; bases outside gene matches: 19. From germline, CDR1 is LGHNA and CDR2 YNFKEQ. The CDR3 has 20 amino acids. Written as DNA, the CDR3 is TGTGCCAGCAGCCAAAACCATCAAAACCGGTGGGACAGGTCGAATTCACCCCTCCACTTT. Translated, it gives CASSQNHQNRWDRSNSPLHF.

The V and J genes are TRBV6-2 or TRBV6-3 and TRBJ1-1, with D uncertain. Trimming removed 5 bases from V and 0 bases from J, with 25 bases in between. CDR1 and CDR2 from the germline V gene are MNHEY and SVGEGT. CDR3 length: 19 residues. In nucleotides, the CDR3 is TGTGCCAGCAGTGCCTTAGGAGGCTTGGTATCCCCAATGAACACTGAAGCTTTCTTT. Amino acids: CASSALGGLVSPMNTEAFF.

The genes are TRBV19 and TRBJ1-5; D uncertain. The CDR3 has 14 residues. The V gene lost 3 bases and the J gene lost 3 bases, with 9 bases spanning the gap. Germline CDR1 and CDR2: LNHDA and SQIVND (reference sequence). The CDR3 nucleotides are TGTGCCAGTAGTATGTGGCAGGACAATCAGCCCCAGCATTTT. This codes for CASSMWQDNQPQHF.

The chain carries TRBV19 and TRBJ2-7; D ambiguous. There are 13 residues in the CDR3. V lost 3 bases to trimming and J lost 4 bases, with 10 bases between them. The V gene's germline CDR1 is LNHDA and CDR2 SQIVND (reference sequence). CDR3 sequence reads: CASSMGRRYEQYF. CDR3 sequence (DNA): TGTGCCAGTAGTATGGGCAGACGTTACGAGCAGTACTTC.

This sequence joins TRBV7-2 and TRBJ1-6; D possibly corresponds to TRBD1 (5 bases). Germline CDR1 is SGHTA and CDR2 is FQGNSA. CDR3 length equals 13 residues. Trimming left V 2 bases short and J 7 bases short, with 6 bases between. The CDR3 bases are TGTGCCAGCAGCTTAAGACAGAATTCACCCCTCCACTTT. It specifies CASSLRQNSPLHF.

The CDR3 nucleotides read TGTGCCAGCACCCGGACTAGCGGGAGACCCAGTTTCGATACGCAGTATTTT. It yields the protein CASTRTSGRPSFDTQYF. The rearrangement links TRBV2 to TRBJ2-3; 13 bases are a match to TRBD2. There are 17 residues in the CDR3. Germline V lookup: CDR1 SNHLY, CDR2 FYNNEI. J lost 6 bases, V lost 7 bases, and 13 bases had no gene match.

This sequence joins TRBV5-5 and TRBJ2-7, with D perhaps matching TRBD2 (6 bases). CDR3 length: 17 amino acids. Germline V gives CDR1 SGHKS, CDR2 YYEKEE (reference sequence). The V end was cut by 0 bases, the J end by 0 bases, with 16 bases between. The CDR3 spells CASSLGVGRDSSYEQYF. DNA for the CDR3: TGTGCCAGCAGCTTGGGGGTCGGGCGGGATAGCTCCTACGAGCAGTACTTC.

This rearrangement joins TRBV30 to TRBJ1-5; 9 bases align to TRBD1. The CDR3 is 15 residues long. Germline V gives CDR1 GTSNPN, CDR2 SVGIG (reference sequence). The V gene end was trimmed by 2 bases and the J gene end by 2 bases; junction bases not matched to a gene: 4. CDR3: CAWSSRDRGNQPQHF. The CDR3 bases are TGTGCCTGGAGTTCCCGGGACAGGGGCAATCAGCCCCAGCATTTT.

V is TRBV2 and J is TRBJ2-1, with TRBD1 matching over 9 bases. Unmatched junction bases numbered 2, after V lost 6 bases and J lost 5 bases. This CDR3 comprises 13 residues. CDR1 and CDR2 (germline): SNHLY, FYNNEI. The CDR3 region is CASRRDRDNEQFF. CDR3 DNA sequence: TGTGCCAGCAGGCGGGACAGGGACAATGAGCAGTTCTTC.

This clone was observed many times. This rearrangement joins TRBV7-8 to TRBJ1-4; 9 positions match TRBD1. Trimming took 3 bases from V and 4 from J; bases not matched to a gene: 3. The CDR3 length is 15 residues. Germline loops: CDR1 SGHVS, CDR2 FQNEAQ. DNA of the CDR3: TGTGCCAGCAGCTTGGTGACAGGGGGTAATGAAAAACTGTTTTTT. This encodes CASSLVTGGNEKLFF. The full variable domain, in which reference TRBV7-8 and TRBJ1-4 provide the parts outside the CDR3, is GAGVSQSPRYKVAKRGQDVALRCDPISGHVSLFWYQQALGQGPEFLTYFQNEAQLDKSGLPSDRFFAERPEGSVSTLKIQRTQQEDSAVYLCASSLVTGGNEKLFFGSGTQLSVL.